The 25 T cell receptor beta chains presented below share a single source sample, sequenced in a study of OX40 agonist ivuxolimab in advanced cancers. Generated by immunoSEQ multiplex PCR, the TCRdb table keeps only in-frame clones and is missing some. The table lists about 14,000 clones, over 75% of them singletons. Material: CD4+ or CD8+ T cells sorted from blood, obtained in a trial of the OX40 agonist ivuxolimab. These receptors were collected from an adult with an advanced solid tumor such as melanoma, head and neck, liver or kidney cancer.

The chain uses TRBV7-8 and TRBJ2-3; a weak D match, TRBD2 (6 bases). CDR3 length: 16 amino acids. Per germline, CDR1 SGHVS and CDR2 FQNEAQ. Trimming pared 4 bases from V and 7 bases from J, leaving 21 bases between. CDR3 sequence (DNA): TGTGCCAGCAGCTCCAAACTTGGAGGGCCGTCGTATACGCAGTATTTT. It is translated as CASSSKLGGPSYTQYF.

This chain connects TRBV6-5 to TRBJ2-7; D remains ambiguous. CDR1 MNHEY and CDR2 SVGAGI come from the germline V gene. V lost 0 bases and J lost 0, with 9 bases in between. This CDR3 is built from 15 residues. The CDR3 sequence is CASSYSGSPSYEQYF. CDR3 DNA sequence: TGTGCCAGCAGTTACTCGGGCAGTCCCTCCTACGAGCAGTACTTC.

This chain links TRBV7-9 with TRBJ2-1; no clear D. The CDR3 loop spans 12 amino acids. The V end was cut by 5 bases, the J end by 10 bases, with 12 bases between. In germline, CDR1 is SEHNR, CDR2 FQNEAQ (reference sequence). CDR3 DNA: TGTGCCAGCAGCCCCGTTGGATGGGAGCAGTTCTTC. Its translation: CASSPVGWEQFF.

CDR3 residues: CASSFGGSLETQYF. CDR3 DNA: TGTGCCAGCAGCTTCGGTGGTAGTCTAGAGACCCAGTACTTC. This chain joins TRBV5-4 and TRBJ2-5; D not certain. Germline V CDR1 and CDR2: SGHNT, YYREEE (reference sequence). V was shortened by 2 bases and J by 4 bases, with 12 bases between the two germline ends. The length of the CDR3 is 14 residues.

This clone was seen once. The chain recombines TRBV7-4 with TRBJ2-7; D ambiguous. V was clipped by 0 bases and J by 3 bases, with 12 bases between them. Germline-derived CDR1 and CDR2 are SGHVT and SQSDAQ. The CDR3 spans 15 residues. CDR3: CASSLAGLPLYEQYF. Written as DNA, the CDR3 is TGTGCCAGCAGCTTAGCGGGTTTGCCCCTCTACGAGCAGTACTTC.

For this clone: The junction does not match germline at one end; this may be a read error. The rearrangement uses TRBV5-3 and TRBJ2-2; 7 bases match TRBD2. TRBV5-3 is labeled an ORF, and its function is uncertain. The CDR3 sequence is 13 residues long. The CDR3 nucleotides read TGTGCCAGCAGCTATAGCGGGACCGGGGAGCTGTTTTTT. Translation gives CASSYSGTGELFF.

The chain links TRBV6-5 to TRBJ2-7; 8 bases are a match to TRBD2. J lost 0 bases, V lost 6 bases, and 1 base had no gene match. The CDR3 extends over 13 amino acids. The germline CDR1 and CDR2 sequences are MNHEY and SVGAGI. CDR3 sequence reads: CASRGTSSYEQYF. The DNA of the CDR3 is TGTGCCAGCAGGGGGACTAGCTCCTACGAGCAGTACTTC.

The gene calls are TRBV5-1 and TRBJ2-7; tentatively, D is TRBD2 (6 bases). CDR1 SGHRS and CDR2 YFSETQ come from the germline V gene. There are 14 residues in the CDR3. V gave up 1 base and J gave up 3 bases, with 11 bases separating them. The CDR3: CASSLRAGNYEQYF. Here the CDR3 DNA reads TGCGCCAGCAGCTTGAGGGCGGGAAACTACGAGCAGTACTTC.

The V call is TRBV5-1, the J call TRBJ2-2; TRBD2 agrees at 8 bases. Trimming took 3 bases from V and 2 from J; bases not matched to a gene: 9. This CDR3 spans 17 amino acids. Germline CDR1 SGHRS, CDR2 YFSETQ. CDR3 DNA: TGCGCCAGCAGCTCCCCTCGGGAGGGCCCCAACACCGGGGAGCTGTTTTTT. It is translated as CASSSPREGPNTGELFF.

This chain links TRBV2 with TRBJ2-3; 7 bases map to TRBD1. J was trimmed by 0 bases and V by 3 bases; bases with no gene match: 3. This CDR3 spans 15 amino acids. CDR1 and CDR2 (germline): SNHLY, FYNNEI. For the CDR3, the DNA is TGTGCCAGCAGTGACTGGGACAGTAGCACAGATACGCAGTATTTT. It codes for CASSDWDSSTDTQYF.

The CDR3 sequence is CASSANRGETQYF. CDR3 coding DNA: TGTGCCAGCAGCGCTAACAGGGGAGAGACCCAGTACTTC. The chain links TRBV9 to TRBJ2-5, with 7 bases lining up with TRBD1. CDR3 length: 13 amino acids. J was trimmed by 4 bases and V by 3 bases; bases with no gene match: 3. The germline gives CDR1 SGDLS, CDR2 YYNGEE.

The gene calls are TRBV27 and TRBJ2-7; no firm D call. V was clipped by 3 bases and J by 3 bases, with 9 bases between them. Looked up from germline, CDR1 is MNHEY and CDR2 is SMNVEV (reference sequence). This CDR3 is 13 amino acids long. CDR3 nucleotide sequence: TGTGCCAGCAGTTTGACGGGTAACTACGAGCAGTACTTC. It encodes CASSLTGNYEQYF.

The chain has TRBV4-3 and TRBJ2-1; TRBD1 agrees at 7 bases. The CDR3 has 15 amino acids. V shed 2 bases, J shed 5 bases, and the junction held 6 bases outside the gene matches. From germline, CDR1 is LGHNA and CDR2 YSLEER. CDR3 nucleotide sequence: TGCGCCAGCAGCCAATTTTACCAGGGGGACAATGAGCAGTTCTTC. It yields the protein CASSQFYQGDNEQFF.

There are a few counts of this clone. The rearrangement joins TRBV30 to TRBJ2-7; 9 nucleotides agree with TRBD1. CDR3 length: 18 residues. Germline values: CDR1 GTSNPN, CDR2 SVGIG (reference sequence). Trimming cost V 1 base and J 1 base; bases outside gene matches: 14. The CDR3 is CAWSDRGQRGGLSYEQYF. The DNA of the CDR3 is TGTGCCTGGAGTGACAGGGGGCAACGCGGTGGGCTTTCCTACGAGCAGTACTTC.

V is TRBV6-5 and J is TRBJ2-7, with 8 bases that match TRBD1. The germline V gene encodes CDR1 MNHEY and CDR2 SVGAGI. Trimming removed 6 bases from V and 2 bases from J; junction bases left unmatched: 3. The CDR3 consists of 13 residues. Written as DNA, the CDR3 is TGTGCCAGCAGCTGGACAGGGCCCTACGAGCAGTACTTC. Its translation is CASSWTGPYEQYF.

This clone was picked up a small number of times. The junction differs from germline at one of its ends, possibly a read error. The V and J genes are TRBV5-3 and TRBJ2-7; D may be TRBD1 or TRBD2 (5 bases each). TRBV5-3 is placed among ORFs of uncertain function. The CDR3 has 14 amino acids. The CDR3 DNA follows: TGTGCCAGCAGCTTAGTGGGGGATCTCTACGAGCAGTACTTC. This codes for CASSLVGDLYEQYF.

The chain uses TRBV7-6 and TRBJ2-3, with TRBD1 matching over 10 bases. The germline gives CDR1 SGHVS, CDR2 FNYEAQ. This CDR3 region has 16 residues. V shed 2 bases, J shed 6 bases, and the junction held 8 bases outside the gene matches. The CDR3 region is CASSLLAGTGDDTQYF. The CDR3 coding sequence is TGTGCCAGCAGCTTACTTGCGGGGACAGGGGACGATACGCAGTATTTT. Based on the CDR3 plus reference TRBV7-6 and TRBJ2-3, the full variable domain is GAGVSQSPRYKVTKRGQDVALRCDPISGHVSLYWYRQALGQGPEFLTYFNYEAQQDKSGLPNDRFSAERPEGSISTLTIQRTEQRDSAMYRCASSLLAGTGDDTQYFGPGTRLTVL.

This clone came up a few times. V and J are TRBV7-2 and TRBJ2-5, with TRBD2 matching 8 bases. Germline CDR1 and CDR2: SGHTA and FQGNSA. This CDR3 has 15 residues. Trimming at V came to 8 bases and at J to 5 bases, leaving 13 bases not matched to a gene. The DNA for the CDR3 is TGTGCCAGCTCCCTTAGAGCGGGAGTCTCTGAGACCCAGTACTTC. Protein: CASSLRAGVSETQYF.

This clone was observed a few times. J is TRBJ2-1 and V is TRBV7-9, with D hard to call. Germline CDR1 SEHNR, CDR2 FQNEAQ (reference sequence). The CDR3 contains 11 residues. V lost 5 bases to trimming and J lost 4 bases, with 3 bases between them. The CDR3 spells CASSPYNEQFF. In nucleotides, the CDR3 is TGTGCCAGCAGCCCTTACAATGAGCAGTTCTTC. The whole variable domain, filled in from reference TRBV7-9 and TRBJ2-1, reads DTGVSQNPRHKITKRGQNVTFRCDPISEHNRLYWYRQTLGQGPEFLTYFQNEAQLEKSRLLSDRFSAERPKGSFSTLEIQRTEQGDSAMYLCASSPYNEQFFGPGTRLTVL.

The rearrangement joins TRBV5-6 to TRBJ2-3; D call uncertain. The CDR3 has 11 amino acids. Germline CDR1 SGHDT, CDR2 YYEEEE. Trimming removed 4 bases from V and 2 bases from J, with 2 bases in between. The CDR3 coding sequence is TGTGCCAGCAGCAACACAGATACGCAGTATTTT. Its translation is CASSNTDTQYF.

This chain uses TRBV6-5 with TRBJ2-7; 12 nucleotides agree with TRBD2. Germline lookup yields CDR1 MNHEY and CDR2 SVGAGI. The length of the CDR3 is 15 residues. The junction had 6 bases not matched to a gene; V was cut back by 5 bases and J by 4 bases. This CDR3 is CASSQGLAGIYEQYF. The CDR3 DNA reads as TGTGCCAGCAGTCAAGGACTAGCGGGAATTTACGAGCAGTACTTC.

The gene calls are TRBV27 and TRBJ2-4; D possibly uses TRBD1 or TRBD2 (6 bases each). The CDR3 is 14 residues long. Germline assignment: CDR1 MNHEY and CDR2 SMNVEV (reference sequence). V lost 6 bases and J lost 9, with 18 bases in between. The CDR3 spells CASSKTRGAAIQYF. The DNA for the CDR3 is TGTGCCAGCAGCAAAACTAGGGGGGCGGCCATTCAGTACTTC.

As to this clone: The sample holds other DNA sequences that translate to the same CDR3. V is TRBV2 and J is TRBJ2-3, with D tentatively TRBD1 (6 bases). V gave up 6 bases and J gave up 2 bases, with 9 bases separating them. This CDR3 is 13 amino acids long. Germline values: CDR1 SNHLY, CDR2 FYNNEI. DNA for the CDR3: TGTGCCAGCAGGGGGACATCCACAGATACGCAGTATTTT. Protein: CASRGTSTDTQYF.

This clone was recorded once. The chain has TRBV11-2 and TRBJ2-7, with TRBD1 as a possible D gene (6 bases). The CDR3 has 15 amino acids. Germline loops: CDR1 SGHAT, CDR2 FQNNGV. V dropped 2 bases and J dropped 3 bases, with 14 bases sitting between them. The CDR3 DNA reads as TGTGCCAGCAGCTTAAGCCAGGGGCAACACTACGAGCAGTACTTC. Its protein is CASSLSQGQHYEQYF.

The V and J genes are TRBV27 and TRBJ1-1; TRBD1 is a possible D gene (5 bases). Germline CDR1 and CDR2: MNHEY and SMNVEV (reference sequence). Trimming left V 8 bases short and J 4 bases short, with 20 bases between. The CDR3 covers 15 residues. The CDR3 reads CASGKSPGIGTEAFF. DNA for the CDR3: TGTGCCAGCGGAAAATCTCCAGGGATAGGCACTGAAGCTTTCTTT.